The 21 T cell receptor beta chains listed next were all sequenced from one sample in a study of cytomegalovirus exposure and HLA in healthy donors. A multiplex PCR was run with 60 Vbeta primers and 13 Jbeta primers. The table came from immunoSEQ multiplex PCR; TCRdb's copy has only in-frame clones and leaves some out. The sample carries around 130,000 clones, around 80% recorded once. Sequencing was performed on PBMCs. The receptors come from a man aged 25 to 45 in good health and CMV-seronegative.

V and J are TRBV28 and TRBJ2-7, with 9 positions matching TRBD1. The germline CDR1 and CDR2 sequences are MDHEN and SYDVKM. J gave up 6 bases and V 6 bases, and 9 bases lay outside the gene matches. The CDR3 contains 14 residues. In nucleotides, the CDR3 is TGTGCCAGCAGCGGGACAGGGCTGGATCGCGAGCAGTACTTC. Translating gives CASSGTGLDREQYF.

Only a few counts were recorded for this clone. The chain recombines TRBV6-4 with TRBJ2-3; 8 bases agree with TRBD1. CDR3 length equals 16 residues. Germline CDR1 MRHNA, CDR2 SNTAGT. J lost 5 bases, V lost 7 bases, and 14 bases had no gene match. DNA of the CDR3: TGTGCCAGCACCCTTAAATTCCGCAGGGGGCGAGATACGCAGTATTTT. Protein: CASTLKFRRGRDTQYF.

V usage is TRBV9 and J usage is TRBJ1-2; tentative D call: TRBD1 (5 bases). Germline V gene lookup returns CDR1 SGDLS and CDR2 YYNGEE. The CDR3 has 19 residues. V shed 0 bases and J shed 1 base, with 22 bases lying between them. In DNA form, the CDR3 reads TGTGCCAGCAGCGTAGGGGGCAGGGAACCCTTCAAACGTAACTATGGCTACACCTTC. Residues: CASSVGGREPFKRNYGYTF.

CDR3 nucleotide sequence: TGTGCCAGCAGCGCGCAGGGGGTAGGGAACACTGAAGCTTTCTTT. Protein sequence: CASSAQGVGNTEAFF. This chain uses TRBV14 with TRBJ1-1; TRBD1 matches at 7 bases. The CDR3 has 15 residues. Per the germline V gene, CDR1 is SGHDN and CDR2 is FVKESK. Unmatched junction bases numbered 7, after V lost 5 bases and J lost 1 base.

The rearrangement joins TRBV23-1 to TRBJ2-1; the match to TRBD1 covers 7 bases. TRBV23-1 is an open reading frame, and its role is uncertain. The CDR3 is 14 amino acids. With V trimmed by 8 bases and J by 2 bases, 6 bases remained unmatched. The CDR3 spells CASQDRATYNEQFF. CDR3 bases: TGCGCCAGCCAAGACAGGGCTACCTACAATGAGCAGTTCTTC.

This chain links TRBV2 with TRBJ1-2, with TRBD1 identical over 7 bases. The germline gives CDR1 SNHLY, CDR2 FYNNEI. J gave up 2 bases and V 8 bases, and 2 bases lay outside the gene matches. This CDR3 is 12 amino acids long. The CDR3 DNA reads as TGTGCCAGCGGACAGGAGAACTATGGCTACACCTTC. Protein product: CASGQENYGYTF.

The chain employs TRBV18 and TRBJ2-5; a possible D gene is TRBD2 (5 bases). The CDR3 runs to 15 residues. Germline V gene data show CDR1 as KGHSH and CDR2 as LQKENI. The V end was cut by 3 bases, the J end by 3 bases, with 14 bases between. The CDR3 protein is CASSPRTDREETQYF. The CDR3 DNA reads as TGTGCCAGCTCACCCCGGACTGATCGGGAAGAGACCCAGTACTTC.

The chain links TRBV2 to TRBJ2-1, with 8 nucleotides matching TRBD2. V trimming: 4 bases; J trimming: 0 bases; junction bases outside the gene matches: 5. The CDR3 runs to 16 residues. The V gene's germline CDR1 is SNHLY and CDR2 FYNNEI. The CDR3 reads CASSGRLAGSYNEQFF. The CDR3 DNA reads TGTGCCAGCAGTGGGAGGCTAGCGGGCTCCTACAATGAGCAGTTCTTC.

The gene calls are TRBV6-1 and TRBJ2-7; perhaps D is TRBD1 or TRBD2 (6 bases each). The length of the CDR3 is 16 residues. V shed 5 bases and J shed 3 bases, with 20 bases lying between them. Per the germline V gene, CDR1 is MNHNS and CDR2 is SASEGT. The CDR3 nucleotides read TGTGCCAGCAGTAAAGGAGGGGGATACCCGGGCTACGAGCAGTACTTC. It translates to CASSKGGGYPGYEQYF.

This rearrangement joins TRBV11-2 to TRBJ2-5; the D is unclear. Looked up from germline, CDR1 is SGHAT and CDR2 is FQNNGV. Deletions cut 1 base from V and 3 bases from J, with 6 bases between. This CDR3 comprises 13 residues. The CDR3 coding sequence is TGTGCCAGCAGCTTAGGGCCGAAAGAGACCCAGTACTTC. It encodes CASSLGPKETQYF.

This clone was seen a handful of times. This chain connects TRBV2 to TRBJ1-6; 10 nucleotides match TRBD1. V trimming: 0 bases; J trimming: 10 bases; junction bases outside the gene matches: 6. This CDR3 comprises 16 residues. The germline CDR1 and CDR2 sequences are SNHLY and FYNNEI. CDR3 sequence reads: CASSEASGQGRSPLHF. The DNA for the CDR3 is TGTGCCAGCAGTGAAGCATCGGGACAGGGGCGGTCACCCCTCCACTTT. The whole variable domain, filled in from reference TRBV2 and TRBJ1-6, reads EPEVTQTPSHQVTQMGQEVILRCVPISNHLYFYWYRQILGQKVEFLVSFYNNEISEKSEIFDDQFSVERPDGSNFTLKIRSTKLEDSAMYFCASSEASGQGRSPLHFGNGTRLTVT.

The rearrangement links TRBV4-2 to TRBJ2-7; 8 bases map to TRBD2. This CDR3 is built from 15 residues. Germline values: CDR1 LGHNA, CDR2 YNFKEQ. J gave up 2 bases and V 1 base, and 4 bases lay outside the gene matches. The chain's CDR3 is CASSQVQAGAYEQYF. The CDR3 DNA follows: TGTGCCAGCAGCCAAGTCCAAGCGGGAGCCTACGAGCAGTACTTC.

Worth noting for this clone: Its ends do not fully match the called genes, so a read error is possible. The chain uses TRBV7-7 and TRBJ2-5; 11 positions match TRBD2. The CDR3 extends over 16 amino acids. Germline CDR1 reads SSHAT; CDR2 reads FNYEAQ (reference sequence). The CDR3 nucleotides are TGTGCTAGCAGCTTCGTAGCGGGGGGGCCTAGAGAGACCCAGTACTTC. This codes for CASSFVAGGPRETQYF. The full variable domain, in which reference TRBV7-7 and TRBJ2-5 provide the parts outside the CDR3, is GAGVSQSPRYKVTKRGQDVTLRCDPISSHATLYWYQQALGQGPEFLTYFNYEAQPDKSGLPSDRFSAERPEGSISTLTIQRTEQRDSAMYRCASSFVAGGPRETQYFGPGTRLLVL.

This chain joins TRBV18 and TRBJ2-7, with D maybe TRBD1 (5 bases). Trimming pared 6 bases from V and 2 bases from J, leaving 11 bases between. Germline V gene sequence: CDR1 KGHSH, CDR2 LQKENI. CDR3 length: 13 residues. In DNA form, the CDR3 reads TGTGCCAGCTCTCATAGACAGACCTACGAGCAGTACTTC. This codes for CASSHRQTYEQYF.

CDR3 in amino acids: CASSNSGTGHSPLHF. As DNA, the CDR3 is TGTGCCAGCAGTAATTCCGGGACAGGGCATTCACCCCTCCACTTT. The V and J genes are TRBV6-5 and TRBJ1-6; 9 nucleotides agree with TRBD1. The CDR3 covers 15 residues. Per the germline V gene, CDR1 is MNHEY and CDR2 is SVGAGI. Trimming at V came to 5 bases and at J to 8 bases, leaving 7 bases not matched to a gene.

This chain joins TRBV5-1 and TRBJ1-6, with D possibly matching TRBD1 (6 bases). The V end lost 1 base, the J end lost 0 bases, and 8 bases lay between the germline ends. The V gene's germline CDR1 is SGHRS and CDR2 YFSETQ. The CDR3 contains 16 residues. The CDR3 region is CASSLQGSSYNSPLHF. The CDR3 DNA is TGCGCCAGCAGCTTGCAGGGGTCCTCCTATAATTCACCCCTCCACTTT.

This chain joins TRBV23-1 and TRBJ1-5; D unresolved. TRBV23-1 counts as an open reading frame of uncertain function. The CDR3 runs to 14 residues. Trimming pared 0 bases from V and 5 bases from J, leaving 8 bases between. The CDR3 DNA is TGCGCCAGCAGTCAATCATCAGGTCATCAGCCCCAGCATTTT. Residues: CASSQSSGHQPQHF.

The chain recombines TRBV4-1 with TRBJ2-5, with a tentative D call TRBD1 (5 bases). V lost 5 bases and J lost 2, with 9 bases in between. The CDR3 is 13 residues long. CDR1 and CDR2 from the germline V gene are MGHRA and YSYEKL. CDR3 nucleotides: TGCGCCAGCAGCGGAGACAGACAAGAGACCCAGTACTTC. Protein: CASSGDRQETQYF.

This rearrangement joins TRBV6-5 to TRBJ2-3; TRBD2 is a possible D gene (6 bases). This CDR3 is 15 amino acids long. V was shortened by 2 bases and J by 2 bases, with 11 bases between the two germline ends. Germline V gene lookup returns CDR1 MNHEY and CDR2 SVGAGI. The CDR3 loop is CASSYGGRLTDTQYF. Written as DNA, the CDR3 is TGTGCCAGCAGTTACGGGGGGAGACTCACAGATACGCAGTATTTT.

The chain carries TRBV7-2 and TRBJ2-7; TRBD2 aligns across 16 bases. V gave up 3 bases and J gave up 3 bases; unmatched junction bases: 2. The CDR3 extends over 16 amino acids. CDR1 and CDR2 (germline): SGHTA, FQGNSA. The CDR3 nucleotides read TGTGCCAGCAGCTTGGGACTAGCGGGGGGGCGCTACGAGCAGTACTTC. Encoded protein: CASSLGLAGGRYEQYF.

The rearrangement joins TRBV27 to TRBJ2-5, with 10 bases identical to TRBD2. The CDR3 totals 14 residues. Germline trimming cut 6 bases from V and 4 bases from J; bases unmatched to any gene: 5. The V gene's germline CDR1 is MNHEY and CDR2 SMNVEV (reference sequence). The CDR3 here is CASSPLAGAETQYF. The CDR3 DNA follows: TGTGCCAGCAGCCCCCTAGCGGGAGCAGAGACCCAGTACTTC.